There are many counts of the clone carrying this T cell receptor beta chain. No antigen is known for it. Germline trimming cut 5 bases from V and 5 bases from J; bases unmatched to any gene: 0. Germline V gives CDR1 SEHNR, CDR2 FQNEAQ (reference sequence). The CDR3 length is 13 residues. Amplified TCR beta CDR3 regions derived from RNA transcripts. Researchers ran a first-round RT-PCR on the TCR CDR3 using the HTBI primer set. TCRdb recomputed calls from the multiplex PCR reads with MiXCR, one row per CDR3 protein. The sample lists about 420,000 distinct CDR3 sequences, less than 20% occurring once. The entry originates in a study of T cells in Graves' hyperthyroidism and ophthalmopathy. Hyperthyroidism patients were newly diagnosed, had disease duration under 2 months, and were aged 18 to 65 years. Study findings and constraints: Ophthalmopathy and stable hyperthyroidism were told apart by a 13 V-J model. A median around 6.8 months before onset, the model predicted ophthalmopathy.

The clonotype originates from a woman under 30 with Graves' hyperthyroidism. Sequenced input: blood. The V call is TRBV7-9, the J call TRBJ2-7; 13 nucleotides line up with TRBD2. The CDR3 here is CASSTSGRDEQYF. In DNA, the CDR3 is TGTGCCAGCAGCACTAGCGGGAGGGACGAGCAGTACTTC.